This T cell receptor (beta chain) was sequenced for a study of CD8+ T cells in alopecia areata. Across the whole study: Treatment of the treated patients consisted of oral tofacitinib, 5 to 10 mg twice daily.

This clone has more than one count but fewer than ten. What it recognizes is unknown. Reverse transcription of extracted RNA yielded cDNA, which provided the sequencing template. Measured with immunoSEQ multiplex PCR; TCRdb has only the in-frame clones, and not every one. The sample lists over 150,000 clones; roughly 64% were seen once. Study-level results: Relative to normal scalp, lesional scalp, especially alopecia totalis/universalis, showed higher clonality. TCR sharing across patients was less clear than in mice, possibly HLA-related.

V was shortened by 2 bases and J by 10 bases, with 11 bases between the two germline ends. The CDR3 consists of 13 residues. The germline gives CDR1 SEHNR, CDR2 FQNEAQ (reference sequence). Regarding treatment: oral pan-JAK inhibitor, 5-10 mg twice daily. This sequence was found in a human donor with alopecia areata. The material was CD8+ T cells sorted from blood, obtained at week 24, from a patient treated with tofacitinib. The chain combines TRBV7-9 with TRBJ1-4, with unresolved D. CDR3 nucleotide sequence: TGTGCCAGCAGCTTATCTTCCCTCGGAAAACTGTTTTTT. Its protein product is CASSLSSLGKLFF.